These 21 T cell receptor beta chains came from one sample sequenced in a study of cytomegalovirus exposure and HLA in healthy donors. PCR amplification relied on 60 Vbeta primers (plus 13 Jbeta primers). The data were produced by immunoSEQ multiplex PCR, yet TCRdb's version contains in-frame clones alone and is incomplete. The sample yields over 100,000 clones, 69% seen once. Source material: PBMCs. The receptors stem from a woman aged 70 to 79 in good health and CMV-seropositive.

The J gene is TRBJ1-5, the V gene TRBV19; 9 nucleotides line up with TRBD1. CDR1 LNHDA and CDR2 SQIVND come from the germline V gene (reference sequence). V lost 3 bases and J lost 4; bases outside the gene matches: 7. This CDR3 spans 16 amino acids. The CDR3 DNA sequence: TGTGCCAGTAGTATCCCGGGACAGGGCCAGAATCAGCCCCAGCATTTT. It codes for CASSIPGQGQNQPQHF. The full variable domain, in which reference TRBV19 and TRBJ1-5 provide the parts outside the CDR3, is DGGITQSPKYLFRKEGQNVTLSCEQNLNHDAMYWYRQDPGQGLRLIYYSQIVNDFQKGDIAEGYSVSREKKESFPLTVTSAQKNPTAFYLCASSIPGQGQNQPQHFGDGTRLSIL.

The rearrangement links TRBV5-1 to TRBJ2-2; perhaps TRBD1 as D (7 bases). Per the germline V gene, CDR1 is SGHRS and CDR2 is YFSETQ. The CDR3 spans 16 residues. V gave up 2 bases and J gave up 4 bases, with 15 bases separating them. In DNA, the CDR3 is TGCGCCAGCAGCTTCGGACAGGCGCGGGGCACCGGGGAGCTGTTTTTT. This translates into CASSFGQARGTGELFF.

The chain uses TRBV6-1 and TRBJ2-7; possible D gene TRBD1, 5 bases. CDR3 length equals 13 residues. Germline CDR1 and CDR2: MNHNS and SASEGT. The V and J ends lost 6 bases and 0 bases respectively, with 9 bases between them. The CDR3 loop reads CASRPDISYEQYF. The DNA of the CDR3 is TGTGCCAGCAGACCGGACATCTCCTACGAGCAGTACTTC.

The rearrangement uses TRBV19 and TRBJ1-5; 7 bases align to TRBD1. The V gene's germline CDR1 is LNHDA and CDR2 SQIVND (reference sequence). CDR3 length: 15 amino acids. The V gene end was trimmed by 6 bases and the J gene end by 3 bases; junction bases not matched to a gene: 8. CDR3: CASRLDRSDNQPQHF. CDR3 bases: TGTGCCAGTAGATTGGACAGGTCTGACAATCAGCCCCAGCATTTT.

This chain joins TRBV7-9 and TRBJ1-6; 9 bases are a match to TRBD1. The CDR3 is 14 amino acids. Trimming took 4 bases from V and 9 from J; bases not matched to a gene: 4. The germline gives CDR1 SEHNR, CDR2 FQNEAQ (reference sequence). CDR3 region: CASSSGQGGSPLHF. As DNA, the CDR3 is TGTGCCAGCAGCTCGGGACAGGGCGGTTCACCCCTCCACTTT.

V usage is TRBV5-1 and J usage is TRBJ1-1; 11 nucleotides match TRBD1. The CDR3 spans 15 residues. The junction had 3 bases not matched to a gene; V was cut back by 4 bases and J by 1 base. Germline assignment: CDR1 SGHRS and CDR2 YFSETQ. DNA of the CDR3: TGCGCCAGCAGCACCGGGACAGGGGGGAACACTGAAGCTTTCTTT. Protein: CASSTGTGGNTEAFF.

The V gene is TRBV12-5, the J gene TRBJ2-7, with TRBD2 matching over 8 bases. The germline CDR1 and CDR2 sequences are LGHNT and FRNRAP. The trim removed 1 base at V and 1 base at J, leaving 0 bases unmatched. This CDR3 has 14 residues. The DNA for the CDR3 is TGTGCTAGTGGTTTGGGACTAGCGTCCTACGAGCAGTACTTC. It translates to CASGLGLASYEQYF.

The chain uses TRBV19 and TRBJ1-6; 7 nucleotides agree with TRBD1. J gave up 7 bases and V 7 bases, and 13 bases lay outside the gene matches. There are 16 residues in the CDR3. Germline V gene sequence: CDR1 LNHDA, CDR2 SQIVND (reference sequence). The CDR3 region is CASTTTDRVWNSPLHF. The CDR3 region has the DNA TGTGCCAGTACAACGACCGACAGGGTATGGAATTCACCCCTCCACTTT.

The chain uses TRBV14 and TRBJ1-1; 7 bases map to TRBD1. CDR3 length: 14 residues. V dropped 3 bases and J dropped 4; count of bases not matched to a gene: 5. The germline V gene encodes CDR1 SGHDN and CDR2 FVKESK. The CDR3 coding sequence is TGTGCCAGCAGCCAGGGACAGCTTTCCACTGAAGCTTTCTTT. It encodes CASSQGQLSTEAFF.

V gene TRBV6-1 combines with J gene TRBJ1-1; D unclear. Trimming took 2 bases from V and 1 from J, leaving 8 bases between them. The CDR3 loop spans 14 amino acids. The germline V gene encodes CDR1 MNHNS and CDR2 SASEGT. The CDR3 sequence is CASSESGGNTEAFF. The CDR3 region has the DNA TGTGCCAGCAGTGAATCCGGAGGGAACACTGAAGCTTTCTTT.

V usage is TRBV10-1 and J usage is TRBJ2-1; 9 bases are shared with TRBD2. The germline V gene encodes CDR1 WNHNN and CDR2 SYGVQD (reference sequence). J lost 5 bases, V lost 4 bases, and 3 bases had no gene match. The CDR3 loop spans 14 amino acids. CDR3 residues: CASSGLAEHNEQFF. The CDR3 DNA is TGCGCCAGCAGTGGACTAGCGGAACACAATGAGCAGTTCTTC.

V is TRBV6-5 and J is TRBJ1-4; D not certain. This CDR3 spans 15 amino acids. In germline, CDR1 is MNHEY, CDR2 SVGAGI. V gave up 0 bases and J gave up 6 bases, with 11 bases separating them. CDR3 nucleotide sequence: TGTGCCAGCAGTTACTCGAGGGCCCCCTATGAAAAACTGTTTTTT. This sequence encodes CASSYSRAPYEKLFF.

V is TRBV10-3 and J is TRBJ1-2; no definite D call. With 6 bases removed from V and 4 bases from J, the gap between germline ends came to 6 bases. The germline V gene encodes CDR1 ENHRY and CDR2 SYGVKD. This CDR3 is built from 11 residues. The DNA of the CDR3 is TGTGCCATCAGCAGTACCTATGGCTACACCTTC. It codes for CAISSTYGYTF.

This clone appeared once. This chain joins TRBV7-6 and TRBJ2-5, with no clear D. The V end was cut by 5 bases, the J end by 5 bases, with 9 bases between. This CDR3 spans 12 amino acids. CDR1 is SGHVS, CDR2 FNYEAQ, per germline. This chain's CDR3 is CASSQIMETQYF. CDR3 in DNA: TGTGCCAGCAGCCAGATTATGGAGACCCAGTACTTC.

The chain recombines TRBV13 with TRBJ2-5; no definite D call. The CDR3 length is 12 residues. Germline CDR1 reads PRHDT; CDR2 reads FYEKMQ (reference sequence). V was pared by 5 bases and J by 5 bases, with 9 bases between. As DNA, the CDR3 is TGTGCCAGCAGCCTACTCCGGGAGACCCAGTACTTC. Amino acid sequence: CASSLLRETQYF.

The V gene is TRBV7-2, the J gene TRBJ1-2, with D perhaps TRBD1 (5 bases). V dropped 5 bases and J dropped 4 bases, with 17 bases sitting between them. From germline, CDR1 is SGHTA and CDR2 FQGNSA. This CDR3 is 15 amino acids long. The CDR3 nucleotides read TGTGCCAGCAGCCCGGGGGGGGTGCGGGGCTATGGCTACACCTTC. This sequence encodes CASSPGGVRGYGYTF. The full variable domain, rest sourced from reference TRBV7-2 and TRBJ1-2, is GAGVSQSPSNKVTEKGKDVELRCDPISGHTALYWYRQSLGQGLEFLIYFQGNSAPDKSGLPSDRFSAERTGGSVSTLTIQRTQQEDSAVYLCASSPGGVRGYGYTFGSGTRLTVV.

The chain recombines TRBV19 with TRBJ1-1, with TRBD1 as a possible D gene (5 bases). Per the germline V gene, CDR1 is LNHDA and CDR2 is SQIVND (reference sequence). Trimming took 7 bases from V and 0 from J, leaving 18 bases between them. There are 16 residues in the CDR3. The CDR3 DNA sequence: TGTGCCAGTAAACATCGGAAAGGGGCAATGAACACTGAAGCTTTCTTT. Its protein product is CASKHRKGAMNTEAFF.

This CDR3 reads CASMRTDNSPLHF. The CDR3 bases are TGTGCCAGCATGAGGACAGATAATTCACCCCTCCACTTT. This chain links TRBV6-5 with TRBJ1-6; D possibly corresponds to TRBD1 (6 bases). Germline V lookup: CDR1 MNHEY, CDR2 SVGAGI. The CDR3 extends over 13 amino acids. V shed 7 bases and J shed 5 bases, with 9 bases lying between them.

This clone showed up just once. This chain uses TRBV30 with TRBJ1-4, with D unresolved. V was cut by 4 bases and J by 3 bases, with 15 bases left in between. This CDR3 is 15 amino acids long. The germline V gene has CDR1 GTSNPN and CDR2 SVGIG (reference sequence). The CDR3 bases are TGTGCCTGGACCACGGGAGACTCAGCTAATGAAAAACTGTTTTTT. Translated, it gives CAWTTGDSANEKLFF.

This clone was recorded a few times. This chain joins TRBV7-8 and TRBJ2-7, with D possibly being TRBD2 (7 bases). Germline-derived CDR1 and CDR2 are SGHVS and FQNEAQ. Trimming shortened V by 3 bases and J by 5 bases, and 11 bases separated the two germline ends. The CDR3 contains 13 residues. This CDR3 is CASSFRGADEQYF. CDR3 nucleotides: TGTGCCAGCAGCTTCCGGGGGGCCGACGAGCAGTACTTC.

On this clone: Mismatch with germline at one junction end may stem from a read error. The J gene is TRBJ1-1, the V gene TRBV23-1; 8 bases agree with TRBD1. TRBV23-1 is an ORF, and what it does is uncertain. The CDR3 runs to 13 residues. The CDR3 region is CAGRGRIVTEAFF. The DNA of the CDR3 is TGCGCCGGCAGGGGGCGCATAGTAACTGAAGCTTTCTTT.